A single sample gave rise to the 27 T cell receptor beta chains below, sequenced in a study of blood T cell repertoires in COVID-19. Clones were sequenced by immunoSEQ multiplex PCR, and TCRdb holds only the in-frame ones, with some missing. The sample holds some 260,000 clones, over 65% seen once. The sequencing sample was made of peripheral blood. The receptors here all came from a woman aged 80 or over with acute or convalescent COVID-19.

The chain joins TRBV6-5 to TRBJ1-3; D ambiguous. From germline, CDR1 is MNHEY and CDR2 SVGAGI. Trimming pared 6 bases from V and 8 bases from J, leaving 14 bases between. The CDR3 length is 13 residues. CDR3 sequence reads: CASRERSRDTIYF. DNA for the CDR3: TGTGCCAGCAGGGAGCGGAGTCGAGACACCATATATTTT.

The chain uses TRBV3-1 (or the pseudogene TRBV3-2) and TRBJ2-1; D may be TRBD2 (5 bases). The CDR3 extends over 15 amino acids. Between the trimmed V and J ends, which lost 4 bases and 10 bases, there was a span of 20 bases. Germline lookup yields CDR1 LGHDT and CDR2 YNNKEL (reference sequence). The CDR3 is CASSPSTTPTGEQFF. The CDR3 DNA reads as TGTGCCAGCAGCCCGTCGACTACCCCTACGGGGGAGCAGTTCTTC.

The CDR3 DNA is TGTGCCAGCTTACAGGGTTTAAACACTGAAGCTTTCTTT. Its translation: CASLQGLNTEAFF. The V and J genes are TRBV18 and TRBJ1-1, with D possibly being TRBD1 (6 bases). The CDR3 consists of 13 residues. V lost 7 bases to trimming and J lost 2 bases, with 11 bases between them. Germline V gene sequence: CDR1 KGHSH, CDR2 LQKENI.

The J gene is TRBJ1-2, the V gene TRBV19; TRBD1 matches 7 bases. CDR1 and CDR2 from the germline V gene are LNHDA and SQIVND (reference sequence). J gave up 5 bases and V 4 bases, and 10 bases lay outside the gene matches. There are 15 residues in the CDR3. CDR3 in amino acids: CASSTTGPLGYGYTF. CDR3 in DNA: TGTGCCAGTAGTACGACAGGGCCCCTGGGGTATGGCTACACCTTC.

The chain uses TRBV28 and TRBJ1-5; 9 bases fit TRBD1. The CDR3 totals 16 residues. Germline CDR1 and CDR2: MDHEN and SYDVKM. J lost 5 bases, V lost 5 bases, and 10 bases had no gene match. CDR3: CASSRQGVGNYQPQHF. CDR3 nucleotide sequence: TGTGCCAGCAGTCGACAGGGGGTCGGGAATTATCAGCCCCAGCATTTT.

This chain connects TRBV5-1 to TRBJ1-2; no clear D gene. CDR1 and CDR2 (germline): SGHRS, YFSETQ. CDR3 length: 13 amino acids. Trimming cost V 0 bases and J 8 bases, with 11 bases left between them. This CDR3 is CASSLAPGSGYTF. The CDR3 DNA is TGCGCCAGCAGCTTGGCCCCGGGGTCAGGCTACACCTTC.

The CDR3, as DNA: TGTGCCAGCTCCAGGGTTAACACTGAAGCTTTCTTT. Its protein product is CASSRVNTEAFF. The chain employs TRBV18 and TRBJ1-1; D perhaps matches TRBD1 (5 bases). Germline V lookup: CDR1 KGHSH, CDR2 LQKENI. V was clipped by 6 bases and J by 2 bases, with 7 bases between them. This CDR3 spans 12 amino acids.

The V and J genes are TRBV6-5 and TRBJ2-3, with 7 bases lining up with TRBD2. The trim removed 5 bases at V and 8 bases at J, leaving 7 bases unmatched. The CDR3 runs to 13 residues. Germline CDR1 and CDR2: MNHEY and SVGAGI. The CDR3 loop reads CASSTREGGTQYF. The DNA for the CDR3 is TGTGCCAGCAGTACTAGGGAGGGTGGTACGCAGTATTTT.

This clone occurred many times. The gene calls are TRBV5-6 and TRBJ1-5; D is ambiguous. This CDR3 has 16 amino acids. Trimming cost V 0 bases and J 0 bases, with 10 bases left between them. Germline lookup yields CDR1 SGHDT and CDR2 YYEEEE. CDR3 amino acids: CASSLGPGNSNQPQHF. CDR3 DNA sequence: TGTGCCAGCAGCTTGGGTCCGGGGAATAGCAATCAGCCCCAGCATTTT. The variable domain in full, with the rest retrieved from reference TRBV5-6 and TRBJ1-5, is DAGVTQSPTHLIKTRGQQVTLRCSPKSGHDTVSWYQQALGQGPQFIFQYYEEEERQRGNFPDRFSGHQFPNYSSELNVNALLLGDSALYLCASSLGPGNSNQPQHFGDGTRLSIL.

The chain combines TRBV30 with TRBJ1-4; 9 bases are shared with TRBD1. The length of the CDR3 is 14 residues. Germline CDR1 and CDR2: GTSNPN and SVGIG (reference sequence). The ends lost 2 bases at V and 8 bases at J; junction bases unmatched: 6. The CDR3 spells CAWSITGGREKLFF. CDR3 DNA: TGTGCCTGGAGTATCACAGGGGGCCGAGAAAAACTGTTTTTT. Complete variable domain (other parts from reference TRBV30 and TRBJ1-4): SQTIHQWPATLVQPVGSPLSLECTVEGTSNPNLYWYRQAAGRGLQLLFYSVGIGQISSEVPQNLSASRPQDRQFILSSKKLLLSDSGFYLCAWSITGGREKLFFGSGTQLSVL.

The rearrangement joins TRBV5-1 to TRBJ2-1, with D perhaps TRBD1 (6 bases). Per germline, CDR1 SGHRS and CDR2 YFSETQ. V dropped 4 bases and J dropped 7 bases, with 24 bases sitting between them. CDR3 length: 17 amino acids. Here the CDR3 reads CASSPQLTGLLTNEQFF. CDR3 bases: TGCGCCAGCAGCCCACAACTGACAGGTTTACTCACGAATGAGCAGTTCTTC.

The genes are TRBV5-4 and TRBJ2-5; 11 bases are shared with TRBD2. Trimming at V came to 5 bases and at J to 3 bases, leaving 15 bases not matched to a gene. CDR3 length: 18 amino acids. Germline V CDR1 and CDR2: SGHNT, YYREEE (reference sequence). DNA for the CDR3: TGTGCCAGCAGACTGATGGGGGTAGCGGGAGGGAAAGAAGAGACCCAGTACTTC. This translates into CASRLMGVAGGKEETQYF.

The chain joins TRBV7-2 to TRBJ1-2, with a tentative D call TRBD1 (6 bases). Looked up from germline, CDR1 is SGHTA and CDR2 is FQGNSA. With 1 base removed from V and 4 bases from J, the gap between germline ends came to 19 bases. This CDR3 comprises 17 residues. CDR3 loop: CASSLGSGQGLFYGYTF. CDR3 coding DNA: TGTGCCAGCAGCTTAGGATCCGGGCAGGGGCTTTTCTATGGCTACACCTTC.

This chain links TRBV5-1 with TRBJ1-1; D unresolved. The germline V gene has CDR1 SGHRS and CDR2 YFSETQ. V was shortened by 0 bases and J by 0 bases, with 12 bases between the two germline ends. This CDR3 is built from 16 residues. The CDR3 reads CASSLGARGLNTEAFF. In DNA, the CDR3 is TGCGCCAGCAGCTTGGGGGCACGGGGTCTGAACACTGAAGCTTTCTTT. The full variable domain, rest sourced from reference TRBV5-1 and TRBJ1-1, is KAGVTQTPRYLIKTRGQQVTLSCSPISGHRSVSWYQQTPGQGLQFLFEYFSETQRNKGNFPGRFSGRQFSNSRSEMNVSTLELGDSALYLCASSLGARGLNTEAFFGQGTRLTVV.

J is TRBJ1-4 and V is TRBV7-9; 8 bases map to TRBD1. Germline V CDR1 and CDR2: SEHNR, FQNEAQ (reference sequence). J was trimmed by 0 bases and V by 8 bases; bases with no gene match: 5. There are 15 residues in the CDR3. CDR3 sequence: CASGTGRATNEKLFF. The CDR3 DNA reads as TGTGCCAGCGGGACAGGACGCGCAACTAATGAAAAACTGTTTTTT.

Here the CDR3 DNA reads TGCAGCGTTACTGGGACTAGGGGGTTGCCCGGGGAGCTGTTTTTT. Amino acid sequence: CSVTGTRGLPGELFF. The rearrangement links TRBV29-1 to TRBJ2-2, with 8 bases matching TRBD2. Germline CDR1 reads SQVTM; CDR2 reads ANQGSEA. The CDR3 runs to 15 residues. The trim removed 5 bases at V and 6 bases at J, leaving 11 bases unmatched.

V and J are TRBV5-4 and TRBJ2-1; possible D gene TRBD1, 6 bases. The CDR3 has 13 amino acids. CDR1 is SGHNT and CDR2 is YYREEE in the germline V gene (reference sequence). Between the trimmed V and J ends, which lost 3 bases and 4 bases, there was a span of 8 bases. The CDR3 sequence is CASSSGQYNEQFF. In DNA form, the CDR3 reads TGTGCCAGCAGCTCAGGACAGTACAATGAGCAGTTCTTC.

V is TRBV27 and J is TRBJ1-1, with D possibly being TRBD1 (6 bases). The V and J ends lost 6 bases and 0 bases respectively, with 11 bases between them. The CDR3 contains 14 residues. The germline V gene encodes CDR1 MNHEY and CDR2 SMNVEV (reference sequence). The CDR3 nucleotides are TGTGCCAGCAGGGCCAGGGGATTGAACACTGAAGCTTTCTTT. This translates into CASRARGLNTEAFF.

The rearrangement links TRBV20-1 to TRBJ2-1; 9 nucleotides align to TRBD2. Per the germline V gene, CDR1 is DFQATT and CDR2 is SNEGSKA (reference sequence). The CDR3 runs to 21 residues. With V trimmed by 3 bases and J by 4 bases, 25 bases remained unmatched. CDR3 nucleotide sequence: TGCAGTGCTAGTGGGGTAGCGGGAGTTTACCCCGAAGAAACGACGTACAATGAGCAGTTCTTC. It yields the protein CSASGVAGVYPEETTYNEQFF.

This clone was detected only once. This rearrangement joins TRBV6-2 or TRBV6-3 to TRBJ2-7, with no clear D. The CDR3 consists of 14 residues. With 0 bases removed from V and 2 bases from J, the gap between germline ends came to 8 bases. Germline V gene lookup returns CDR1 MNHEY and CDR2 SVGEGT. This chain's CDR3 is CASSYSLLTYEQYF. In nucleotides, the CDR3 is TGTGCCAGCAGTTACTCGTTACTTACCTACGAGCAGTACTTC.

The rearrangement uses TRBV5-8 and TRBJ2-5; TRBD1 aligns across 10 bases. Germline V gives CDR1 SGHTS, CDR2 YDEGEE. The CDR3 runs 18 residues. Trimming removed 4 bases from V and 0 bases from J; junction bases left unmatched: 12. CDR3 nucleotides: TGTGCCAGCAGCGCGGACAGGGGGTCAAATACCCACCAAGAGACCCAGTACTTC. Protein sequence: CASSADRGSNTHQETQYF.

V and J are TRBV29-1 and TRBJ1-5; 7 positions match TRBD1. Germline V gene data show CDR1 as SQVTM and CDR2 as ANQGSEA. The junction had 9 bases not matched to a gene; V was cut back by 7 bases and J by 3 bases. The CDR3 contains 14 residues. CDR3 residues: CSARGQNINQPQHF. The DNA for the CDR3 is TGCAGCGCACGGGGACAGAACATCAATCAGCCCCAGCATTTT.

This clone has more than one count but fewer than ten. The chain recombines TRBV5-8 with TRBJ1-2; D is possibly TRBD1 (6 bases). This CDR3 is 13 amino acids long. The V gene lost 0 bases and the J gene lost 8 bases, with 11 bases spanning the gap. From germline, CDR1 is SGHTS and CDR2 YDEGEE. This CDR3 reads CASSLGGQDGYTF. The CDR3 DNA reads TGTGCCAGCAGCTTGGGGGGGCAGGACGGCTACACCTTC.

This clone was seen at least ten times. V is TRBV5-5 and J is TRBJ1-4, with 8 positions matching TRBD1. This CDR3 contains 17 residues. The ends lost 4 bases at V and 7 bases at J; junction bases unmatched: 15. CDR1 is SGHKS and CDR2 is YYEKEE in the germline V gene (reference sequence). The CDR3 protein is CASSAGDQGAVVEKLFF. CDR3 DNA: TGTGCCAGCAGCGCCGGGGACCAGGGGGCGGTTGTTGAAAAACTGTTTTTT.

The chain uses TRBV30 and TRBJ2-2; 7 bases match TRBD1. V was clipped by 3 bases and J by 5 bases; unmatched bases: 3. CDR3 size: 13 residues. Germline lookup yields CDR1 GTSNPN and CDR2 SVGIG (reference sequence). This CDR3 is CAWRQTGTGELFF. The CDR3 nucleotides are TGTGCCTGGAGACAGACAGGGACCGGGGAGCTGTTTTTT.

The rearrangement uses TRBV19 and TRBJ2-1; 7 bases map to TRBD1. The CDR3 spans 15 residues. V lost 7 bases and J lost 3; bases outside the gene matches: 9. CDR1 and CDR2 (germline): LNHDA, SQIVND (reference sequence). As DNA, the CDR3 is TGTGCCAGTAAGCCGACAGGGCGACTCTACAATGAGCAGTTCTTC. Encoded protein: CASKPTGRLYNEQFF.

The V call is TRBV9, the J call TRBJ2-7; a weak D match, TRBD2 (5 bases). This CDR3 contains 15 residues. Germline-derived CDR1 and CDR2 are SGDLS and YYNGEE. Trimming left V 4 bases short and J 4 bases short, with 18 bases between. The CDR3 bases are TGTGCCAGCAGCCCCACTTCAAGGACTGTTTACGAGCAGTACTTC. Its translation: CASSPTSRTVYEQYF.